These 14 T cell receptor beta chains came from one sample sequenced in a study of shared clonotypes between healthy human individuals. Sequencing was performed with immunoSEQ multiplex PCR; in TCRdb, only in-frame clones are kept and a portion is missing. Of around 2.5 million clones listed, approximately 94% are singletons. The sample comprised naive CD4+ T cells from PBMCs. Subset: CD45RA+ positively selected. The receptors stem from a man younger than 35 in good health. Some clones in this sample may be carry-over from other donors' samples.

V and J are TRBV12-5 and TRBJ2-6; 11 positions match TRBD1. V lost 1 base and J lost 12; bases outside the gene matches: 8. This CDR3 is 16 amino acids long. CDR1 and CDR2 (germline): LGHNT, FRNRAP. CDR3 in amino acids: CASGLERTGGSVVLTF. CDR3 nucleotide sequence: TGTGCTAGTGGTTTGGAACGGACAGGGGGCTCGGTCGTCCTGACTTTC.

The chain combines TRBV5-6 with TRBJ1-5; 10 nucleotides line up with TRBD1. This CDR3 contains 15 residues. Germline assignment: CDR1 SGHDT and CDR2 YYEEEE. With V trimmed by 3 bases and J by 7 bases, 7 bases remained unmatched. The CDR3 nucleotides are TGTGCCAGCAGCTCGGGACAGGGGAAAGGACAGCCCCAGCATTTT. This encodes CASSSGQGKGQPQHF.

The chain combines TRBV9 with TRBJ2-2; D remains unclear. Germline assignment: CDR1 SGDLS and CDR2 YYNGEE. Between the trimmed V and J ends, which lost 1 base and 6 bases, there was a span of 10 bases. The CDR3 runs 14 residues. The CDR3 region is CASSVRSYSGELFF. The CDR3, as DNA: TGTGCCAGCAGCGTACGGTCCTACTCCGGGGAGCTGTTTTTT.

To note about this clone: A read error is likely, as this CDR3 ends without the conserved phenylalanine or tryptophan. The chain couples TRBV5-1 to TRBJ1-1; perhaps TRBD1 as D (5 bases). Germline V gene sequence: CDR1 SGHRS, CDR2 YFSETQ. Trimming pared 1 base from V and 1 base from J, leaving 11 bases between. This CDR3 comprises 15 residues. The CDR3 nucleotides are TGCGCCAGCAGCTTGTTAGGGGCGGCGAACACTGAAGCTTTCCTT. Its protein is CASSLLGAANTEAFL.

This clone turned up a few times. The chain couples TRBV30 to TRBJ1-5, with TRBD1 as a possible D gene (6 bases). CDR1 and CDR2 from the germline V gene are GTSNPN and SVGIG (reference sequence). This CDR3 region has 13 residues. Trimming pared 2 bases from V and 6 bases from J, leaving 11 bases between. In nucleotides, the CDR3 is TGTGCCTGGAGTACAGGGAATGGTCAGCCCCAGCATTTT. Amino acid sequence: CAWSTGNGQPQHF.

The chain carries TRBV27 and TRBJ2-1; D ambiguous. V gave up 8 bases and J gave up 0 bases, with 17 bases separating them. This CDR3 region has 16 residues. Germline CDR1 reads MNHEY; CDR2 reads SMNVEV (reference sequence). Here the CDR3 reads CASAPIWRSSYNEQFF. The CDR3, as DNA: TGTGCCAGCGCCCCGATTTGGCGGAGCTCCTACAATGAGCAGTTCTTC.

This chain uses TRBV6-1 with TRBJ1-1, with unresolved D. V lost 5 bases to trimming and J lost 3 bases, with 13 bases between them. The CDR3 totals 14 residues. CDR1 and CDR2 (germline): MNHNS, SASEGT. Here the CDR3 DNA reads TGTGCCAGCAGTCTTCACCTGGTGGACACTGAAGCTTTCTTT. It specifies CASSLHLVDTEAFF.

The CDR3 sequence is CASSPGHLDPYEQYF. CDR3 DNA sequence: TGTGCCAGCAGCCCTGGACACCTAGACCCCTACGAGCAGTACTTC. The genes are TRBV7-9 and TRBJ2-7; a weak D match, TRBD1 (5 bases). Germline V gene data show CDR1 as SEHNR and CDR2 as FQNEAQ (reference sequence). The CDR3 is made up of 15 amino acids. Trimming shortened V by 5 bases and J by 2 bases, and 16 bases separated the two germline ends. Drawing the rest from reference TRBV7-9 and TRBJ2-7, the complete variable domain is DTGVSQNPRHKITKRGQNVTFRCDPISEHNRLYWYRQTLGQGPEFLTYFQNEAQLEKSRLLSDRFSAERPKGSFSTLEIQRTEQGDSAMYLCASSPGHLDPYEQYFGPGTRLTVT.

In DNA, the CDR3 is TGCGCCAGCAGCCCGGCCGGGACATACTCCTACGAGCAGTACTTC. Translating it yields CASSPAGTYSYEQYF. The chain uses TRBV5-1 and TRBJ2-7; D may be TRBD1 (6 bases). Germline V CDR1 and CDR2: SGHRS, YFSETQ. The CDR3 is 15 residues long. Between the trimmed V and J ends, which lost 4 bases and 0 bases, there was a span of 14 bases.

This sequence joins TRBV5-4 and TRBJ1-4, with 7 positions matching TRBD1. This CDR3 has 14 amino acids. Germline V gene data show CDR1 as SGHNT and CDR2 as YYREEE (reference sequence). Losses at the gene ends were 3 bases for V and 4 bases for J; bases not matched to a gene: 3. The CDR3, as DNA: TGTGCCAGCAGCTCCCAGGGGGTTAATGAAAAACTGTTTTTT. Encoded protein: CASSSQGVNEKLFF.

As concerns this clone: This sample includes further DNA sequences coding for the same CDR3. The genes are TRBV6-6 and TRBJ1-5; D is unclear. The CDR3 has 14 amino acids. The germline V gene encodes CDR1 MNHNY and CDR2 SVGAGI (reference sequence). V was cut by 0 bases and J by 2 bases, with 5 bases left in between. The CDR3 DNA reads TGTGCCAGCAGTTACTCGTGGGGCAATCAGCCCCAGCATTTT. Translating it yields CASSYSWGNQPQHF.

CDR3 in DNA: TGCGCCAGCAGCTTGGCCTCCGGACAGGGACCGAACACCGGGGAGCTGTTTTTT. It is translated as CASSLASGQGPNTGELFF. This chain connects TRBV5-1 to TRBJ2-2, with 8 bases that match TRBD1. V dropped 0 bases and J dropped 0; count of bases not matched to a gene: 7. This CDR3 comprises 18 residues. Germline lookup yields CDR1 SGHRS and CDR2 YFSETQ.

The V and J genes are TRBV5-1 and TRBJ2-1, with D perhaps matching TRBD1 or TRBD2 (5 bases each). CDR1 is SGHRS and CDR2 is YFSETQ in the germline V gene. The CDR3 consists of 15 residues. V shed 6 bases and J shed 5 bases, with 18 bases lying between them. CDR3 loop: CASNSEPVGDNEQFF. In DNA form, the CDR3 reads TGCGCCAGCAATTCGGAGCCGGTGGGGGACAATGAGCAGTTCTTC.

The genes are TRBV27 and TRBJ2-5; D uncertain. Trimming took off 8 bases at V and 4 bases at J, with 11 bases between the two ends. Germline lookup yields CDR1 MNHEY and CDR2 SMNVEV (reference sequence). This CDR3 spans 12 amino acids. CDR3 sequence (DNA): TGTGCCAGCGGCTGGGCTGGAGAGACCCAGTACTTC. This translates into CASGWAGETQYF.